These T cell receptor beta chains were read from a single sample in a study of Ad26.COV2.S vaccination and SARS-CoV-2 variants. Libraries were prepared by immunoSEQ multiplex PCR; TCRdb keeps only in-frame clonotypes and omits some of them. The repertoire holds around 400,000 clones, about 93% seen once, with 12% in the top ten. The specimen comprised peripheral blood, sampled in a trial of Ad26.COV2.S vaccine versus placebo. The source is a person aged 18-65 years who received the Ad26.COV2.S COVID-19 vaccine or a placebo. The CDR3 runs from the conserved cysteine through the conserved F or W. D genes are given only for firm matches. A clone size is listed for some rows: how often the clone was seen (once, few, many), or a class if it is expanded.

CDR3 length	J gene	V gene	clone size	D gene	CDR3 DNA	CDR3 protein
14	TRBJ2-3	TRBV10-3	-	-	TGTGCCATCAGTGAAAGTAGTGGCACAGATACGCAGTATTTT	CAISESSGTDTQYF
13	TRBJ1-1	TRBV7-3	-	-	TGTGCCAGCAGCCCCCAGGGAGGGACTGAAGCTTTCTTT	CASSPQGGTEAFF
15	TRBJ1-2	TRBV5-4	-	TRBD1	TGTGCCAGCAGTCACCAACCGACAGGGGTCGACGGCTACACCTTC	CASSHQPTGVDGYTF
12	TRBJ2-5	TRBV15	-	-	TGTGCCACCAGCAGACAGGAGGGGACCCAGTACTTC	CATSRQEGTQYF
12	TRBJ1-1	TRBV28	-	-	TGTGCCAGCAGTTTATCTGGCAGGGATGCTTTCTTT	CASSLSGRDAFF
13	TRBJ2-7	TRBV12-3/TRBV12-4	once	TRBD1	TGTGCCAGCAGCCCCAGGGGGCTCCACGAGCAGTACTTC	CASSPRGLHEQYF
16	TRBJ2-1	TRBV15	-	TRBD2	TGTGCCACCAGCAGAACCACTAGCGGGAGCTACAATGAGCAGTTCTTC	CATSRTTSGSYNEQFF
14	TRBJ2-7	TRBV5-1	-	-	TGCGCCAGCAGCTTGTCAGGGGACTACTACGAGCAGTACTTC	CASSLSGDYYEQYF
14	TRBJ1-1	TRBV30	-	-	TGTGCCTGGAGTGTACGGCAGGGTTACACTGAAGCTTTCTTT	CAWSVRQGYTEAFF
13	TRBJ2-7	TRBV5-1	-	-	TGCGCCAGCAGCTTGGAGGTTCAGTACGAGCAGTACTTC	CASSLEVQYEQYF
12	TRBJ2-7	TRBV29-1	-	-	TGCAGCGTGGCAGACAGGTCCTACGAGCAGTACTTC	CSVADRSYEQYF
13	TRBJ1-1	TRBV6-5	-	-	TGTGCCAGCAGTCAGGGTATGAACACTGAAGCTTTCTTT	CASSQGMNTEAFF
16	TRBJ2-7	TRBV5-4	-	TRBD2	TGTGCCAGCAGCTTGGCCGGGAGGGGGAGCTCCTACGAGCAGTACTTC	CASSLAGRGSSYEQYF
15	TRBJ2-3	TRBV7-9	-	TRBD2	TGTGCCAGCAGCTTTAGCGGGAGGAGGATAGATACGCAGTATTTT	CASSFSGRRIDTQYF
17	TRBJ2-3	TRBV7-9	-	TRBD2	TGTGCCAGCAGCCCTCCTTTGACCACGCTAGCGGGAGATACGCAGTATTTT	CASSPPLTTLAGDTQYF
13	TRBJ2-2	TRBV27	-	-	TGTGCCACGGGACAAGCGAACACCGGGGAGCTGTTTTTT	CATGQANTGELFF
14	TRBJ2-3	TRBV6-5	-	-	TGTGCCAGCAGGTCGCCGGGGCCCACAGATACGCAGTATTTT	CASRSPGPTDTQYF
15	TRBJ1-5	TRBV6-5	-	-	TGTGCCAGCGCCCGAACAGCCTGGGGCAATCAGCCCCAGCATTTT	CASARTAWGNQPQHF
18	TRBJ2-1	TRBV9	-	TRBD2	TGTGCCAGCAGCCCCCGGGTCCTAGCGGGTTTTGGGTACAATGAGCAGTTCTTC	CASSPRVLAGFGYNEQFF
16	TRBJ2-7	TRBV4-3	few	-	TGCGCCAGCAGCCAAGCTACCGGGACACCTACCTACGAGCAGTACTTC	CASSQATGTPTYEQYF
14	TRBJ1-1	TRBV28	-	-	TGTGCCAGCAGTTTACCGTCGTTTGCAGGGTGGTCTTTCTTT	CASSLPSFAGWSFF
15	TRBJ1-2	TRBV5-6	-	TRBD1	TGTGCCAGCAGCCCAGACAGGGTCAAGCACTATGGCTACACCTTC	CASSPDRVKHYGYTF
15	TRBJ2-3	TRBV6-5	-	TRBD1	TGTGCCAGCAGTATCGACAGGGGAGGAAGGAATACGCAGTATTTT	CASSIDRGGRNTQYF
19	TRBJ1-4	TRBV27	-	TRBD1	TGTGCCAGCAGTTTATCAGGACAGGGGTTTGCGGGTGGGAGTGAAAAACTGTTTTTT	CASSLSGQGFAGGSEKLFF
12	TRBJ2-7	TRBV3-1/TRBV3-2	few	-	TGTGCCAGCAGCTACCGGGGAGGCGAGCAGTACTTC	CASSYRGGEQYF
13	TRBJ2-1	TRBV12-3/TRBV12-4	-	-	TGTGCCAGCAGTTTAGACGGATACAATGAGCAGTTCTTC	CASSLDGYNEQFF
12	TRBJ2-5	TRBV5-4	-	-	TGTGCCAGCTCCAGGACACAAGAGACCCAGTACTTC	CASSRTQETQYF
12	TRBJ1-3	TRBV30	-	-	TGTGCCTGGGGACCTCTTGGAAACACCATATATTTT	CAWGPLGNTIYF